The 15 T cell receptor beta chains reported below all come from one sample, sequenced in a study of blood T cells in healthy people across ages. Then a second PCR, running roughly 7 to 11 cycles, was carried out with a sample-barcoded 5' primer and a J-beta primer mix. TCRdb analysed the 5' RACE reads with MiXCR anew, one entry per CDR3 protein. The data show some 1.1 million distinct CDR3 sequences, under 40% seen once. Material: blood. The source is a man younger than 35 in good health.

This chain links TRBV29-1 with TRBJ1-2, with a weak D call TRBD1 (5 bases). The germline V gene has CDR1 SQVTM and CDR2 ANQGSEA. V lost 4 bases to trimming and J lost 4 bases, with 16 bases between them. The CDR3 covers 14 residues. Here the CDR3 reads CSVGTRGGSYGYTF. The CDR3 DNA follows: TGCAGCGTTGGTACTCGGGGCGGGTCCTATGGCTACACCTTC.

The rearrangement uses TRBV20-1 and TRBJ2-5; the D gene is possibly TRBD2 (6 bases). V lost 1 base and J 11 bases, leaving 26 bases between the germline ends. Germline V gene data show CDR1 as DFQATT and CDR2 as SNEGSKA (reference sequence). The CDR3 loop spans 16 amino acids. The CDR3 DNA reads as TGCAGTGCTAGAGCCCAGTGGGGGGTAGAATACAATGAGCAGTACTTC. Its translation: CSARAQWGVEYNEQYF.

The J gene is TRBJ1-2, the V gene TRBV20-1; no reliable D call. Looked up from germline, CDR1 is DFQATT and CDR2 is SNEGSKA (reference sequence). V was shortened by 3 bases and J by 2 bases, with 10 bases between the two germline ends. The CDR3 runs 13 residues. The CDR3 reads CSASLPDNYGYTF. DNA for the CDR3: TGCAGTGCTAGCCTTCCGGACAACTATGGCTACACCTTC.

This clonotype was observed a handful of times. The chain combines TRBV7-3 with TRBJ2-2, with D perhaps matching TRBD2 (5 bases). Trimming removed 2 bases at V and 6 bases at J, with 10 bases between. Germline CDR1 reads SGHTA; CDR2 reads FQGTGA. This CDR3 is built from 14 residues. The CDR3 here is CASSLVASSGELFF. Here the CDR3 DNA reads TGTGCCAGCAGCTTAGTAGCTAGCTCCGGGGAGCTGTTTTTT.

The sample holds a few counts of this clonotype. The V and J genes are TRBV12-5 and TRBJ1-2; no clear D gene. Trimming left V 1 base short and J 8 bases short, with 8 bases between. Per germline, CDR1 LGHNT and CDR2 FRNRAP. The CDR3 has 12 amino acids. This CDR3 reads CASGLEHKGYTF. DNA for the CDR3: TGTGCTAGTGGTTTGGAACATAAAGGCTACACCTTC.

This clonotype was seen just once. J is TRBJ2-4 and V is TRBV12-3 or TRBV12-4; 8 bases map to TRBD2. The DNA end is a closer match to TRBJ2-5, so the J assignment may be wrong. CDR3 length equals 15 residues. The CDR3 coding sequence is TGTGCCAGCAGTTTAGAACGAGCGGGGGTAGAGACCCAGTACTTC. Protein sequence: CASSLERAGVETQYF.

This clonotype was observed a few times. CDR3 loop: CASSVYGQETQYF. Here the CDR3 DNA reads TGCGCCAGCAGCGTGTACGGACAAGAGACCCAGTACTTC. This sequence joins TRBV5-1 and TRBJ2-5; D gene unclear. The CDR3 sequence is 13 residues long. CDR1 is SGHRS, CDR2 YFSETQ, per germline. V lost 4 bases and J 2 bases, leaving 9 bases between the germline ends.

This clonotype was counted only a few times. CDR3 nucleotide sequence: TGTGCCAGCAGTTTCCTAGCCGGCGGTACGCAGTATTTT. It yields the protein CASSFLAGGTQYF. V and J are TRBV3-1 and TRBJ2-3, with D maybe TRBD2 (5 bases). This CDR3 region has 13 residues. Trimming removed 6 bases at V and 8 bases at J, with 15 bases between. Germline CDR1 is LGHDT and CDR2 is YNNKEL (reference sequence).

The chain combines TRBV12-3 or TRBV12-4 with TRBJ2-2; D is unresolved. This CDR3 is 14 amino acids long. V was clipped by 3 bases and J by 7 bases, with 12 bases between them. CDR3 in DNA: TGTGCCAGCAGTTTGGGCGGAAGTAGCGGGGAGCTGTTTTTT. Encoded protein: CASSLGGSSGELFF.

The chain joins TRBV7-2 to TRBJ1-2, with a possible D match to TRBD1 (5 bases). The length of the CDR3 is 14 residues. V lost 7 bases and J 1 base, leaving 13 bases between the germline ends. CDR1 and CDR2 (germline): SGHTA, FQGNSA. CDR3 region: CASTKGSVNYGYTF. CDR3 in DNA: TGTGCCAGCACTAAGGGGAGTGTTAACTATGGCTACACCTTC.

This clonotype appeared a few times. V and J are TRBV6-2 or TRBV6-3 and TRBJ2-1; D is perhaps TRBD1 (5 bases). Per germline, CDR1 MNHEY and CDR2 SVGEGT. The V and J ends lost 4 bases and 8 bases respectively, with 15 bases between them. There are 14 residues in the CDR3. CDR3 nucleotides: TGTGCCAGCAGTTTGTCAGGGATGAACGATGAGCAGTTCTTC. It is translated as CASSLSGMNDEQFF.

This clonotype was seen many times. The CDR3 coding sequence is TGTGCCAGCAGCTTAGATGGGAGGACCTACAATGAGCAGTTCTTC. Translated, it gives CASSLDGRTYNEQFF. The gene calls are TRBV7-9 and TRBJ2-1, with D possibly TRBD2 on 6 matching bases. Trimming took off 1 base at V and 2 bases at J, with 9 bases between the two ends. This CDR3 is built from 15 residues. Germline-derived CDR1 and CDR2 are SEHNR and FQNEAQ (reference sequence).

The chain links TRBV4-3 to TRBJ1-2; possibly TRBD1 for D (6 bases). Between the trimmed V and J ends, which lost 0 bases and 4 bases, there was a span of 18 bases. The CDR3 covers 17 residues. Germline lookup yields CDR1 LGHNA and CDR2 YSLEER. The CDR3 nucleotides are TGCGCCAGCAGCCAAGACCGAAAAGAGGGGGGGATCTATGGCTACACCTTC. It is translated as CASSQDRKEGGIYGYTF.

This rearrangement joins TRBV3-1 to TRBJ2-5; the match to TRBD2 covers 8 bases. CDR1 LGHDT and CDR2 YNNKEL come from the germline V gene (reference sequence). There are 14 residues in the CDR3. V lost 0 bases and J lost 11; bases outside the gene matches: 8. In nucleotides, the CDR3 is TGTGCCAGCAGCCAAGAGGCGGGGGGCAATGAGCAGTACTTC. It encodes CASSQEAGGNEQYF.

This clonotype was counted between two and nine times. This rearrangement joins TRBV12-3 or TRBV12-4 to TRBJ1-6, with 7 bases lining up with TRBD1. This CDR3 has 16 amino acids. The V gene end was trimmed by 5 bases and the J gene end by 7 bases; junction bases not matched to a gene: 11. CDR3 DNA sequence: TGTGCCAGCAGTCCCGGGGATGGGACAGAAAATTCACCCCTCCACTTT. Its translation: CASSPGDGTENSPLHF.